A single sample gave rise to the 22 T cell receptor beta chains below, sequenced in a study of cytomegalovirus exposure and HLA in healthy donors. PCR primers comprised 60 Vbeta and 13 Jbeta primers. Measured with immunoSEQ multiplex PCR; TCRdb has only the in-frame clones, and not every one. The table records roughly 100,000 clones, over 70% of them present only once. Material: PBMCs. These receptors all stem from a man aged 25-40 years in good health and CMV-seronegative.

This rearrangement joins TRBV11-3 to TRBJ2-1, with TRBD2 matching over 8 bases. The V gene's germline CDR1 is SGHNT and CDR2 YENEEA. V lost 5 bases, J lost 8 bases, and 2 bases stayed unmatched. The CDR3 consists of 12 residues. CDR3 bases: TGTGCCAGCAGCGACGGGGGGGATGAGCAGTTCTTC. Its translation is CASSDGGDEQFF.

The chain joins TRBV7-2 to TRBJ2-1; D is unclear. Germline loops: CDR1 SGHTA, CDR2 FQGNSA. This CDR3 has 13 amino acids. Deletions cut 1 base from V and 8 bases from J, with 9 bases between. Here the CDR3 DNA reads TGTGCCAGCAGCTTAGGGCAGGTGGATGAGCAGTTCTTC. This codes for CASSLGQVDEQFF. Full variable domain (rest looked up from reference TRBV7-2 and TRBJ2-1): GAGVSQSPSNKVTEKGKDVELRCDPISGHTALYWYRQSLGQGLEFLIYFQGNSAPDKSGLPSDRFSAERTGGSVSTLTIQRTQQEDSAVYLCASSLGQVDEQFFGPGTRLTVL.

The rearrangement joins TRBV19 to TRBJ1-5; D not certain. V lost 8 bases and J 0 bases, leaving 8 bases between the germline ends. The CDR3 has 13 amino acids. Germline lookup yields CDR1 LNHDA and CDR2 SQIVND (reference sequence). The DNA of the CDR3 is TGTGCCAGTGTCGGGTATAGCAATCAGCCCCAGCATTTT. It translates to CASVGYSNQPQHF.

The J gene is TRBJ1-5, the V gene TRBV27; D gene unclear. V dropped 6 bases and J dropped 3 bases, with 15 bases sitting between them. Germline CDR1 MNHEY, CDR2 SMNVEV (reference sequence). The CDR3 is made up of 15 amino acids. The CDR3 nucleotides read TGTGCCAGCAGCCCGACGGGTTCGTTCAATCAGCCCCAGCATTTT. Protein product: CASSPTGSFNQPQHF.

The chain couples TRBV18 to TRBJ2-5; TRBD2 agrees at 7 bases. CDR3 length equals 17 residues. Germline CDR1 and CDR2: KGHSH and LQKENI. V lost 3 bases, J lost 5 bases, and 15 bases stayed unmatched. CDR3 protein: CASSPPDRLAHSETQYF. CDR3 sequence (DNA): TGTGCCAGCTCACCGCCCGATCGACTAGCCCACTCGGAGACCCAGTACTTC.

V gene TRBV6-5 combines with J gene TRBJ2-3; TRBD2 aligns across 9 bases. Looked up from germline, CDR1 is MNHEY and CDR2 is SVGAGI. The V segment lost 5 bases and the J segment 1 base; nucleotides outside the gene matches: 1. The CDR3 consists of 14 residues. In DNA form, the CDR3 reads TGTGCCAGCAGTAAGCGGGGGGGCACAGATACGCAGTATTTT. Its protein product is CASSKRGGTDTQYF.

The CDR3 is CSVDLGQLSRGYTF. The DNA for the CDR3 is TGCAGCGTTGATTTGGGACAGCTATCAAGGGGCTACACCTTC. This chain links TRBV29-1 with TRBJ1-2; 7 bases are shared with TRBD1. CDR1 is SQVTM, CDR2 ANQGSEA, per germline. Trimming took 3 bases from V and 8 from J; bases not matched to a gene: 12. The CDR3 is 14 amino acids.

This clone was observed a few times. Written as DNA, the CDR3 is TGTGCCACCGCCGGGACAGGGGAGGACGAGCAGTACTTC. Its protein is CATAGTGEDEQYF. V and J are TRBV10-3 and TRBJ2-7; TRBD1 aligns across 10 bases. The germline gives CDR1 ENHRY, CDR2 SYGVKD. Germline trimming cut 10 bases from V and 5 bases from J; bases unmatched to any gene: 8. This CDR3 is built from 13 residues.

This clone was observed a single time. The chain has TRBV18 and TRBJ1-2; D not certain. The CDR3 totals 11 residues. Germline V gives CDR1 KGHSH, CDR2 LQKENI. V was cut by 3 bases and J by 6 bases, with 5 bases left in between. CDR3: CASSPENGYTF. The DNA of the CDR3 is TGTGCCAGCTCACCTGAGAATGGCTACACCTTC.

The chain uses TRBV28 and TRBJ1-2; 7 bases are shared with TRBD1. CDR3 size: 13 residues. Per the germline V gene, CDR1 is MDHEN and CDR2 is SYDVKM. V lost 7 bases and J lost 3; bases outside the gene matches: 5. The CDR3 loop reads CASIQGLDYGYTF. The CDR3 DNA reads TGTGCCAGCATACAGGGGTTGGACTATGGCTACACCTTC.

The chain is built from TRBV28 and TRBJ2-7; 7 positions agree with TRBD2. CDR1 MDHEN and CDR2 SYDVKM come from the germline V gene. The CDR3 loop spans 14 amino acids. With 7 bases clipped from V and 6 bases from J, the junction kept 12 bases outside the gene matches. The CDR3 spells CASNFGAGVGEQYF. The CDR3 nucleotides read TGTGCCAGCAACTTTGGGGCGGGAGTCGGCGAGCAGTACTTC.

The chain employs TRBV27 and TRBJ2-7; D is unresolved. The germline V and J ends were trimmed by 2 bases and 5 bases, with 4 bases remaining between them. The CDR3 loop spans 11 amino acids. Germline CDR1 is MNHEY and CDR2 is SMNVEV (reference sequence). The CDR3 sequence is CASSLRDEQYF. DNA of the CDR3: TGTGCCAGCAGTTTACGGGACGAGCAGTACTTC.

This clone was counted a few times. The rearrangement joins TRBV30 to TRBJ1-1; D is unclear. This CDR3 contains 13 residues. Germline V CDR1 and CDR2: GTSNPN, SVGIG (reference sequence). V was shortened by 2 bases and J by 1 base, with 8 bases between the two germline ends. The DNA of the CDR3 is TGTGCCTGGAGTCTCCAGTCGAACACTGAAGCTTTCTTT. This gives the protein CAWSLQSNTEAFF.

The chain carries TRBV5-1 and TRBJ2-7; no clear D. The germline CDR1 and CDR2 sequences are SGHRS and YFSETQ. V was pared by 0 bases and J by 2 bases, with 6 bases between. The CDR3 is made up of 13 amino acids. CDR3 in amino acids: CASSLGLTYEQYF. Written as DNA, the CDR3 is TGCGCCAGCAGCTTGGGACTGACCTACGAGCAGTACTTC.

The CDR3 DNA follows: TGTGCCAGCAGTTACTACAATGAGCAGTTCTTC. This translates into CASSYYNEQFF. The V call is TRBV2, the J call TRBJ2-1; D remains ambiguous. The germline V gene has CDR1 SNHLY and CDR2 FYNNEI. This CDR3 region has 11 residues. V lost 5 bases and J 3 bases, leaving 2 bases between the germline ends.

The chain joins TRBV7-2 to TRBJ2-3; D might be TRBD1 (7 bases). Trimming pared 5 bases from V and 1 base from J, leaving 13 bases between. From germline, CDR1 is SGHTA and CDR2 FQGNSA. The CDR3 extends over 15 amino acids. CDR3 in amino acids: CASSPGGLGTDTQYF. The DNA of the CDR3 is TGTGCCAGCAGCCCAGGGGGGCTAGGCACAGATACGCAGTATTTT.

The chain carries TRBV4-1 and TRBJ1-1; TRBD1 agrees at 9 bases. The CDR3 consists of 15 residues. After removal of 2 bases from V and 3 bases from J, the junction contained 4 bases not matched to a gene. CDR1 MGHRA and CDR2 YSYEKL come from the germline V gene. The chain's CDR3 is CASSQSDRGYTEAFF. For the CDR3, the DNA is TGCGCCAGCAGCCAATCCGACAGGGGGTACACTGAAGCTTTCTTT.

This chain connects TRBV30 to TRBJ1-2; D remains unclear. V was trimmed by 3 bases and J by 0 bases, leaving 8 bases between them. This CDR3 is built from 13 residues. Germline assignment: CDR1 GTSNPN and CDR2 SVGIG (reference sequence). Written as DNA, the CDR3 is TGTGCCTGGAGCCTAGGCACTAACTATGGCTACACCTTC. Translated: CAWSLGTNYGYTF. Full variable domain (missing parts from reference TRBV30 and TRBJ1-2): SQTIHQWPATLVQPVGSPLSLECTVEGTSNPNLYWYRQAAGRGLQLLFYSVGIGQISSEVPQNLSASRPQDRQFILSSKKLLLSDSGFYLCAWSLGTNYGYTFGSGTRLTVV.

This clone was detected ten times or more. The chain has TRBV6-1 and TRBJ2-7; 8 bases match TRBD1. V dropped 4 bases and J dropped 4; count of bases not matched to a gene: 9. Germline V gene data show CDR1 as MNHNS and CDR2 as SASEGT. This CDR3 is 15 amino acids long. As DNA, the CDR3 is TGTGCCAGCAGTGCTAATCCGGGACAGGAGTACGAGCAGTACTTC. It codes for CASSANPGQEYEQYF.

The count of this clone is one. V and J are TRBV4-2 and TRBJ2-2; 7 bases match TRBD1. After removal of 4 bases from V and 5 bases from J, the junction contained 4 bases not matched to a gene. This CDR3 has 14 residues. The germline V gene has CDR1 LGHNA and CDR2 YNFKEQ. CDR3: CASSPGDRTGELFF. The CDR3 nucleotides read TGTGCCAGCAGCCCCGGGGACAGAACCGGGGAGCTGTTTTTT.

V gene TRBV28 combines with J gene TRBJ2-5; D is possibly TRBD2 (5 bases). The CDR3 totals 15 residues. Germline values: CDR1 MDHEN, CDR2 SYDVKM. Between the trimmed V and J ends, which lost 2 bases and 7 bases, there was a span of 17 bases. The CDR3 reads CASSLPRRGIVTQYF. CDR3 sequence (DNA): TGTGCCAGCAGTTTACCCCGTCGGGGAATAGTGACCCAGTACTTC. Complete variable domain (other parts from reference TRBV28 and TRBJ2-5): DVKVTQSSRYLVKRTGEKVFLECVQDMDHENMFWYRQDPGLGLRLIYFSYDVKMKEKGDIPEGYSVSREKKERFSLILESASTNQTSMYLCASSLPRRGIVTQYFGPGTRLLVL.

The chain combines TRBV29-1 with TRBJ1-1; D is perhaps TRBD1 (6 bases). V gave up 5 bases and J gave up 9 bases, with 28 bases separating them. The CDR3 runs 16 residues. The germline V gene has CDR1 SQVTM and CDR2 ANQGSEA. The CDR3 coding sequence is TGCAGCGTTACACTACCAGAAACAGGGTCTCGTCCCCAAGCTTTCTTT. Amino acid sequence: CSVTLPETGSRPQAFF. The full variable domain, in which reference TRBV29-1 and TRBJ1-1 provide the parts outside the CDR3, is SAVISQKPSRDICQRGTSLTIQCQVDSQVTMMFWYRQQPGQSLTLIATANQGSEATYESGFVIDKFPISRPNLTFSTLTVSNMSPEDSSIYLCSVTLPETGSRPQAFFGQGTRLTVV.